Listed here are 5 T cell receptor beta chains from one sample, sequenced in a study of blood T cells in healthy people across ages. Combining a sample-barcoded 5' primer with a J-beta primer mix, a second PCR ran for 7 to 11 cycles. TCRdb ran MiXCR on the 5' RACE reads and lists one entry per CDR3 protein. The sample comprises roughly 1.9 million distinct CDR3 sequences, about two fifths of which are singletons, and 20% to 25% rests with the top ten. Sequenced material: blood. These receptors came from a human donor in good health.

This sequence joins TRBV29-1 and TRBJ2-7, with 8 bases identical to TRBD1. The CDR3 is made up of 14 amino acids. Germline CDR1 and CDR2: SQVTM and ANQGSEA. Germline trimming cut 1 base from V and 3 bases from J; bases unmatched to any gene: 5. This CDR3 reads CSVEGTTGGYEQYF. CDR3 bases: TGCAGCGTTGAAGGTACAACAGGGGGCTACGAGCAGTACTTC.

The chain has TRBV11-2 and TRBJ2-1, with D perhaps matching TRBD1 (5 bases). This CDR3 spans 15 amino acids. V lost 0 bases and J lost 4, with 10 bases in between. Germline loops: CDR1 SGHAT, CDR2 FQNNGV. CDR3 nucleotide sequence: TGTGCCAGCAGCTTAGATTGGGGCAGGTACAATGAGCAGTTCTTC. This gives the protein CASSLDWGRYNEQFF.

This clonotype was observed a handful of times. CDR3 coding DNA: TGTGCCAGCCACAAGACTAGCGGGGGTTTCCAAGAGACCCAGTACTTC. Protein product: CASHKTSGGFQETQYF. The genes are TRBV3-1 and TRBJ2-5; TRBD2 matches 12 bases. Germline CDR1 LGHDT, CDR2 YNNKEL (reference sequence). V lost 8 bases, J lost 1 base, and 8 bases stayed unmatched. The CDR3 runs 16 residues.

In its sample, this clonotype was seen once. V is TRBV6-4 and J is TRBJ2-1, with TRBD2 identical over 11 bases. The CDR3 runs to 17 residues. V shed 3 bases and J 8 bases; nucleotides not matched to a gene: 12. Germline V CDR1 and CDR2: MRHNA, SNTAGT. The CDR3 protein is CASSEMWSSGGPDEQFF. The CDR3 region has the DNA TGTGCCAGCAGTGAGATGTGGTCTAGCGGGGGGCCTGATGAGCAGTTCTTC.

The J gene is TRBJ1-2, the V gene TRBV29-1; D remains unclear. The germline V and J ends were trimmed by 0 bases and 7 bases, with 9 bases remaining between them. This CDR3 comprises 12 residues. CDR1 is SQVTM, CDR2 ANQGSEA, per germline. The CDR3 nucleotides are TGCAGCGTTGAAGAATGGATTGGTGGCTACACCTTC. Residues: CSVEEWIGGYTF.